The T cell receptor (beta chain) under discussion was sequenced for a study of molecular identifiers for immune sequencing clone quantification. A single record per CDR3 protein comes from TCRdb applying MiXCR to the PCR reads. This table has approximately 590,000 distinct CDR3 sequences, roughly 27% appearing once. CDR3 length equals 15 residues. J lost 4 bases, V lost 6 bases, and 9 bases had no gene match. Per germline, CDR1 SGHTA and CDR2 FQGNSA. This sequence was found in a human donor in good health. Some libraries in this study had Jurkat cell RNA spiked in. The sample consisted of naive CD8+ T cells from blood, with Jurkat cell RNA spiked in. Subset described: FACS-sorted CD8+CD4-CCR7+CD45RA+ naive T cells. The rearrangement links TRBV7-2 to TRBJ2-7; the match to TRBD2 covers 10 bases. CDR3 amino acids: CASRSGTSALYEQYF. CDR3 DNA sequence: TGTGCCAGCAGATCCGGGACTAGCGCCTTATACGAGCAGTACTTC.